This T cell receptor (beta chain) was sequenced during a study of CD8+CD57+ T cells in acquired aplastic anemia. Study in general: Sorted CD4+ and CD8+ cells yielded around 3 ug of DNA on average.

From germline, CDR1 is SGHDN and CDR2 FVKESK. This CDR3 has 16 residues. Trimming at V came to 1 base and at J to 4 bases, leaving 8 bases not matched to a gene. Patients selected for sequencing had displayed CD8+CD57+ cell expansion by flow cytometry. Patients were treatment-naive when blood was sampled. Worth noting for this clonotype: Its antigen is currently unknown.

General study points: Statistical testing detected no significant gap in CD8+ Simpson's diversity between patients and controls. Overlapping CD8+ CDR3 repertoires of patients and controls contained around 31 shared sequences.

According to the study, genomic DNA was the template for TCR beta VDJ and CDR3 profiling. TCRdb processed the reads anew with MiXCR; each CDR3 protein has one entry. The table has around 430,000 distinct CDR3 sequences, around a third seen once. The chain has TRBV14 and TRBJ1-1; 8 bases fit TRBD1. The receptor's source is a human donor with aplastic anemia. What was sequenced was sorted CD4+, CD8+, or CD8+CD57+ T cells (not recorded which) from PBMCs. CDR3 in DNA: TGTGCCAGCAGCCAAGTTGGCAGGGGGCAGGGCACTGAAGCTTTCTTT. Amino acids: CASSQVGRGQGTEAFF.